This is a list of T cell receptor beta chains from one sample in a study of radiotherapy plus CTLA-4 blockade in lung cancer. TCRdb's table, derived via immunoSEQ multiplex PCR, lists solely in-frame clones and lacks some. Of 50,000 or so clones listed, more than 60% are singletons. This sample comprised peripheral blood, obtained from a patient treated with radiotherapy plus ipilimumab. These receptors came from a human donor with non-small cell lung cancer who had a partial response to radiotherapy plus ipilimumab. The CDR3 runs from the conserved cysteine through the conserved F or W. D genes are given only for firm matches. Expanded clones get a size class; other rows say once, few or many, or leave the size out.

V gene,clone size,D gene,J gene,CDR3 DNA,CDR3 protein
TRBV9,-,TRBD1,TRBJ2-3,TGTGCCAGCAGCGTAGTTGGGCAGGGGGCGTCAGATACGCAGTATTTT,CASSVVGQGASDTQYF
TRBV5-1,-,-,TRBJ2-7,TGCGCCAGCAGAGGACAGTTCTCCTACGAGCAGTACTTC,CASRGQFSYEQYF
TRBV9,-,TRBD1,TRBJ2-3,TGTGCCAGCAGCGAATTAACAGGGGGCATTGATACGCAGTATTTT,CASSELTGGIDTQYF
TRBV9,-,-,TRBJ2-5,TGTGCCAGCAGCGTAGGCAGTTCCCAAGAGACCCAGTACTTC,CASSVGSSQETQYF
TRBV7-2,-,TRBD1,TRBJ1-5,TGTGCCAGCAGCCCGGGACAGGGCCCTTATAGCAATCAGCCCCAGCATTTT,CASSPGQGPYSNQPQHF
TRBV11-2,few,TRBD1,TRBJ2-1,TGTGCCAGCAGCTATACAACAGGGGGCGTTGAGCAGTTCTTC,CASSYTTGGVEQFF
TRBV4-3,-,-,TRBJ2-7,TGCGCCAGCAGCCAATCCGGGACACACTACGAGCAGTACTTC,CASSQSGTHYEQYF
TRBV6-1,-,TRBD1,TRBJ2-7,TGTGCCAGCAGTGTAAGGGACAGGGAGGTTTACGAGCAGTACTTC,CASSVRDREVYEQYF
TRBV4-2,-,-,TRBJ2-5,TGTGCCAGCAGCCAAGAACCTGCAGGTAACCCAGAGACCCAGTACTTC,CASSQEPAGNPETQYF
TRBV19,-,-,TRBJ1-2,TGTGCCAGTAGTACCTACAGGGATGTACGAGATGGCTACACCTTC,CASSTYRDVRDGYTF
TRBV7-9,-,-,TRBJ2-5,TGTGCCAGCAGCTTAGCGCTAGGGGGTGGAGAGACCCAGTACTTC,CASSLALGGGETQYF
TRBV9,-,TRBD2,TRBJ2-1,TGTGCCAGCAGCGTAGCGGGCGGGGGGGCCTCTCTCGACAATGAGCAGTTCTTC,CASSVAGGGASLDNEQFF
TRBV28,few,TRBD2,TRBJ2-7,TGTGCCAGCAGTTTCCTAGCGGGGGCGTACGAGCAGTACTTC,CASSFLAGAYEQYF
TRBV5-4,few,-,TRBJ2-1,TGTGCCAGCAGCTTGGCGTCCGGCAATGAGCAGTTCTTC,CASSLASGNEQFF
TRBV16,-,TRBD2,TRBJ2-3,TGTGCCAGCAGCCAAGGGACTACGCCGGGCACAGATACGCAGTATTTT,CASSQGTTPGTDTQYF
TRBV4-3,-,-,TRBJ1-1,TGCGCCAGCAGCCAAGATCCAGGAGGGAAAACTGAAGCTTTCTTT,CASSQDPGGKTEAFF
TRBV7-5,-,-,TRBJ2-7,TGTGCCAGAAGCCTACAGGGGTTCGAGCAGTACTTC,CARSLQGFEQYF
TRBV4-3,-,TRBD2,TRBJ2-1,TGCGCCAGCAGCCAAGGACTAGCGGGGGTCGTCGAGCAGTTCTTC,CASSQGLAGVVEQFF
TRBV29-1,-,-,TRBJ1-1,TGCAGCGTTGGCGTGATGAACACTGAAGCTTTCTTT,CSVGVMNTEAFF
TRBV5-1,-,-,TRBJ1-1,TGCGCCAGCAGCTTCCGGGGGTTTGTGAACACTGAAGCTTTCTTT,CASSFRGFVNTEAFF
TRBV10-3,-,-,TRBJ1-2,TGTGCCATCAGTGGGAGTTACAGGGCACAACAGCTTTATGGCTACACCTTC,CAISGSYRAQQLYGYTF
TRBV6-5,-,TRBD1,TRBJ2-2,TGTGCCAGCAGTTACAACAGGGGAGCCACCGGGGAGCTGTTTTTT,CASSYNRGATGELFF
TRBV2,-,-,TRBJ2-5,TGTGCCAGTCTTACCGGGGGTCAAGAGACCCAGTACTTC,CASLTGGQETQYF
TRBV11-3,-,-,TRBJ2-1,TGTGCCAGCAGCTTAGGGCGGGAGTTGGGGGCTAGTCTTGAGCAGTTCTTC,CASSLGRELGASLEQFF
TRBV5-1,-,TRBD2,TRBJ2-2,TGCGCCAGCAGCCCGGGACTAGCGGGGAGGACCGGGGAGCTGTTTTTT,CASSPGLAGRTGELFF
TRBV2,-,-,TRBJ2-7,TGTGCCAGCATGGGGCCGACCGACGAGCGGTACTTC,CASMGPTDERYF
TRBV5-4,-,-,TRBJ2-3,TGTGCCAGCAGCTTGGGTCTAGATACGCAGTATTTT,CASSLGLDTQYF
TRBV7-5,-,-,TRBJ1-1,TGTGCCAGAAGCACACCGGGACACACGAACACTGAAGCTTTCTTT,CARSTPGHTNTEAFF
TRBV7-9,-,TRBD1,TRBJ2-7,TGTGCCAGCAGCCACGGGACAGCCTATTACGAGCAGTACTTC,CASSHGTAYYEQYF
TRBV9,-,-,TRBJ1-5,TGTGCCAGCAGCCTTTCAAGGAGATCCAATCAGCCCCAGCATTTT,CASSLSRRSNQPQHF
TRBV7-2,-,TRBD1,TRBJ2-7,TGTGCCAGCAGCTTAGCACGGACAGGGGCCTCCTACGAGCAGTACTTC,CASSLARTGASYEQYF
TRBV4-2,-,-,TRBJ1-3,TGTGCCAGCAGCCAAGATGGGAGGGCTGGAAACACCATATATTTT,CASSQDGRAGNTIYF
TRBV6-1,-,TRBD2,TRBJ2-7,TGTGCCAGCAGAACCTATAGCGGGGGCACCTACGAGCAGTACTTC,CASRTYSGGTYEQYF
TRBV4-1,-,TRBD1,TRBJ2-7,TGCGCCAGCAGCCAATGGACAGGGGGCTACGAGCAGTACTTC,CASSQWTGGYEQYF
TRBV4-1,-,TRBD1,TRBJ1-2,TGCGCCAGCAGCCAAGTGGACAGGACTTCTTATGGCTACACCTTC,CASSQVDRTSYGYTF
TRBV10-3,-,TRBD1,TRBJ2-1,TGTGCCATCAAGGAAGGGACAGACTACAATGAGCAGTTCTTC,CAIKEGTDYNEQFF
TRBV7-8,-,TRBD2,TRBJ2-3,TGTGCCAGCAGCTTAGTTAGGGCGCAGCGGGGGGGCACAGATACGCAGTATTTT,CASSLVRAQRGGTDTQYF
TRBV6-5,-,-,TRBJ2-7,TGTGCCAGCAGACCTCGACAGAGCTCCTACGAGCAGTACTTC,CASRPRQSSYEQYF
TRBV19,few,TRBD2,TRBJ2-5,TGTGCCAGTACCTCGGGGGTAGCGGGGGGCAAAGAGACCCAGTACTTC,CASTSGVAGGKETQYF
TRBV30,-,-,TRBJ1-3,TGTGCCTGGCGGGATTTAAACACCATATATTTT,CAWRDLNTIYF